This entry lists 19 T cell receptor beta chains sequenced from one sample in a study of blood T cell repertoires in COVID-19. Method: immunoSEQ multiplex PCR; TCRdb's copy keeps in-frame clones and lacks some. The sample lists 150,000 to 200,000 clones; about 85% were seen once. What was sequenced was peripheral blood. The receptor source for this set is a woman in her 70s with COVID-19, enrolled during active disease.

The CDR3 region is CASSLDARRTGELFF. The CDR3 nucleotides are TGTGCCAGCAGTTTAGATGCTAGGAGGACCGGGGAGCTGTTTTTT. This chain uses TRBV27 with TRBJ2-2; a weak D match, TRBD2 (5 bases). This CDR3 region has 15 residues. Deletions cut 2 bases from V and 5 bases from J, with 12 bases between. Germline CDR1 MNHEY, CDR2 SMNVEV (reference sequence).

The gene calls are TRBV18 and TRBJ1-5; D gene uncertain. Trimming removed 3 bases at V and 3 bases at J, with 3 bases between. Germline assignment: CDR1 KGHSH and CDR2 LQKENI. CDR3 size: 12 residues. In nucleotides, the CDR3 is TGTGCCAGCTCACCTATCAATCAGCCCCAGCATTTT. Its translation is CASSPINQPQHF.

The rearrangement joins TRBV5-6 to TRBJ1-2; D unresolved. V was cut by 5 bases and J by 6 bases, with 8 bases left in between. The CDR3 extends over 11 amino acids. Looked up from germline, CDR1 is SGHDT and CDR2 is YYEEEE. Here the CDR3 reads CASRFADGYTF. CDR3 bases: TGTGCCAGCAGATTTGCGGATGGCTACACCTTC.

The chain carries TRBV27 and TRBJ2-7; TRBD1 matches at 10 bases. The V gene end was trimmed by 4 bases and the J gene end by 6 bases; junction bases not matched to a gene: 9. Germline CDR1 reads MNHEY; CDR2 reads SMNVEV (reference sequence). This CDR3 spans 15 amino acids. The CDR3 here is CASSSRQGAHSEQYF. CDR3 in DNA: TGTGCCAGCAGTTCCCGACAGGGGGCGCACAGCGAGCAGTACTTC.

The chain couples TRBV2 to TRBJ2-7, with 7 bases that match TRBD1. CDR1 is SNHLY, CDR2 FYNNEI, per germline. CDR3 length: 16 residues. The ends lost 1 base at V and 4 bases at J; junction bases unmatched: 10. The CDR3 region has the DNA TGTGCCAGCAGTGAAGTAGGGACAGACAAACCTTACGAGCAGTACGTC. Translated, it gives CASSEVGTDKPYEQYV.

This chain uses TRBV16 with TRBJ2-7, with 8 bases fitting TRBD1. V dropped 4 bases and J dropped 0; count of bases not matched to a gene: 8. The length of the CDR3 is 16 residues. The germline gives CDR1 KGHSY, CDR2 FQNENV. For the CDR3, the DNA is TGTGCCAGCAGCCTGACAGGGGACGGAGTCTCCTACGAGCAGTACTTC. Protein sequence: CASSLTGDGVSYEQYF. Complete variable domain (other parts from reference TRBV16 and TRBJ2-7): GEEVAQTPKHLVRGEGQKAKLYCAPIKGHSYVFWYQQVLKNEFKFLISFQNENVFDETGMPKERFSAKCLPNSPCSLEIQATKLEDSAVYFCASSLTGDGVSYEQYFGPGTRLTVT.

V is TRBV7-9 and J is TRBJ2-2; 11 bases are a match to TRBD2. CDR1 and CDR2 (germline): SEHNR, FQNEAQ (reference sequence). With V trimmed by 5 bases and J by 3 bases, 8 bases remained unmatched. This CDR3 comprises 17 residues. For the CDR3, the DNA is TGTGCCAGCAGCGACCCCGGGACTAGCGGTTACACCGGGGAGCTGTTTTTT. Translated: CASSDPGTSGYTGELFF.

The V and J genes are TRBV5-1 and TRBJ2-1, with D maybe TRBD2 (5 bases). This CDR3 comprises 14 residues. V lost 8 bases, J lost 3 bases, and 15 bases lay in between. The germline CDR1 and CDR2 sequences are SGHRS and YFSETQ. CDR3 DNA sequence: TGCGCCAGTAGGGAGTCCCCCCTCTACAATGAGCAGTTCTTC. Translated: CASRESPLYNEQFF.

The CDR3 DNA sequence: TGTGCCAGCAGCTTGGCGGGAGGTGCGTATACGCAGTATTTT. It translates to CASSLAGGAYTQYF. This chain joins TRBV7-2 and TRBJ2-3, with 8 positions matching TRBD2. This CDR3 region has 14 residues. V lost 3 bases, J lost 7 bases, and 6 bases stayed unmatched. The V gene's germline CDR1 is SGHTA and CDR2 FQGNSA.

The CDR3 nucleotides read TGTGCCAGCAGTCCATGGGCCCACACCTACGAGCAGTACTTC. Protein: CASSPWAHTYEQYF. V and J are TRBV28 and TRBJ2-7; D not certain. V lost 5 bases and J lost 2, with 13 bases in between. Germline V gene data show CDR1 as MDHEN and CDR2 as SYDVKM. The CDR3 consists of 14 residues.

The rearrangement uses TRBV7-9 and TRBJ1-1, with D hard to call. Looked up from germline, CDR1 is SEHNR and CDR2 is FQNEAQ (reference sequence). The germline V and J ends were trimmed by 5 bases and 6 bases, with 16 bases remaining between them. This CDR3 comprises 14 residues. This CDR3 reads CASSPGLPVAEAFF. CDR3 nucleotides: TGTGCCAGCAGCCCTGGGCTACCGGTGGCTGAAGCTTTCTTT.

The rearrangement joins TRBV19 to TRBJ2-2, with D perhaps matching TRBD2 (5 bases). The CDR3 contains 16 residues. Trimming cost V 5 bases and J 4 bases, with 17 bases left between them. The V gene's germline CDR1 is LNHDA and CDR2 SQIVND (reference sequence). Written as DNA, the CDR3 is TGTGCCAGTAGTCCCCCGTCGATAGAGGGCACCGGGGAGCTGTTTTTT. Amino acids: CASSPPSIEGTGELFF. The whole variable domain, filled in from reference TRBV19 and TRBJ2-2, reads DGGITQSPKYLFRKEGQNVTLSCEQNLNHDAMYWYRQDPGQGLRLIYYSQIVNDFQKGDIAEGYSVSREKKESFPLTVTSAQKNPTAFYLCASSPPSIEGTGELFFGEGSRLTVL.

The CDR3: CASSRGGNEQFF. CDR3 DNA sequence: TGTGCCAGTAGCCGCGGGGGGAATGAGCAGTTCTTC. The rearrangement joins TRBV19 to TRBJ2-1, with 8 bases aligning to TRBD2. Trimming cost V 6 bases and J 7 bases; bases outside gene matches: 2. The CDR3 length is 12 residues. Germline V gene sequence: CDR1 LNHDA, CDR2 SQIVND (reference sequence).

The chain recombines TRBV18 with TRBJ2-5; the D is unclear. The germline V gene encodes CDR1 KGHSH and CDR2 LQKENI. The length of the CDR3 is 14 residues. The V and J ends lost 5 bases and 2 bases respectively, with 12 bases between them. In DNA, the CDR3 is TGTGCCAGCTCAAATATCAACTCACAAGAGACCCAGTACTTC. Amino acid sequence: CASSNINSQETQYF.

V and J are TRBV6-1 and TRBJ2-1, with D possibly TRBD2 on 6 matching bases. The CDR3 is 17 residues long. Germline V gives CDR1 MNHNS, CDR2 SASEGT. Trimming stripped 0 bases from V and 4 bases from J, with 16 bases between. In DNA form, the CDR3 reads TGTGCCAGCAGTGAAGCGCTCGGGGCTAGCGCATACAATGAGCAGTTCTTC. It codes for CASSEALGASAYNEQFF.

The CDR3 loop is CASSLRTVNYGYTF. DNA for the CDR3: TGTGCCAGCAGCCTGAGGACAGTTAACTATGGCTACACCTTC. The chain recombines TRBV3-1 (or the pseudogene TRBV3-2) with TRBJ1-2; possible D gene TRBD1, 6 bases. V was clipped by 4 bases and J by 1 base, with 10 bases between them. There are 14 residues in the CDR3. Germline assignment: CDR1 LGHDT and CDR2 YNNKEL (reference sequence).

The chain carries TRBV18 and TRBJ2-5, with D hard to call. The CDR3 is 14 amino acids. Trimming left V 4 bases short and J 2 bases short, with 11 bases between. Germline values: CDR1 KGHSH, CDR2 LQKENI. The CDR3 sequence: CASSRSSAQETQYF. The CDR3 DNA follows: TGTGCCAGCTCACGATCCAGCGCTCAAGAGACCCAGTACTTC.

The chain recombines TRBV28 with TRBJ2-4, with D perhaps TRBD2 (6 bases). The CDR3 runs to 16 residues. Germline CDR1 is MDHEN and CDR2 is SYDVKM. V lost 2 bases and J lost 7, with 18 bases in between. The CDR3: CASSLGGGILGNIQYF. DNA of the CDR3: TGTGCCAGCAGTTTAGGGGGAGGAATCCTGGGGAACATTCAGTACTTC.

This sequence joins TRBV4-2 and TRBJ2-3; no definite D call. Germline V gives CDR1 LGHNA, CDR2 YNFKEQ. This CDR3 spans 15 amino acids. Trimming shortened V by 1 base and J by 2 bases, and 10 bases separated the two germline ends. CDR3 region: CASSQVRSFTDTQYF. CDR3 nucleotides: TGTGCCAGCAGCCAAGTCAGGTCTTTCACAGATACGCAGTATTTT.